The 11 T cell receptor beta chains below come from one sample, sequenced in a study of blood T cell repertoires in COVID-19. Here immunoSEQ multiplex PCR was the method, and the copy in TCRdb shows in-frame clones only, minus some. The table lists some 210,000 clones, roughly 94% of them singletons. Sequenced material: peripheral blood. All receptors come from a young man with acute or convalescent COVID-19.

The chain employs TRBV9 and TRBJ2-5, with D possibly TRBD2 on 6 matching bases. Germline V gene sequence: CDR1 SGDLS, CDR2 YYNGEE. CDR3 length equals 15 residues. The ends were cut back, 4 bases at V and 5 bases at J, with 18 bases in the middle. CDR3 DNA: TGTGCCAGCAGCCCCGGACTTTTTGGAGGGGAGACCCAGTACTTC. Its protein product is CASSPGLFGGETQYF.

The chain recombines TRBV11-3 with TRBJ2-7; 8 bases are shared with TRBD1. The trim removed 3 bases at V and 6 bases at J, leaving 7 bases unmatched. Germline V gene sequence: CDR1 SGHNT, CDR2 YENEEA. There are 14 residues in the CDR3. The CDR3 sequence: CASSFHGQGGEQYF. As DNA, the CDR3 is TGTGCCAGCAGCTTCCACGGACAGGGAGGCGAGCAGTACTTC.

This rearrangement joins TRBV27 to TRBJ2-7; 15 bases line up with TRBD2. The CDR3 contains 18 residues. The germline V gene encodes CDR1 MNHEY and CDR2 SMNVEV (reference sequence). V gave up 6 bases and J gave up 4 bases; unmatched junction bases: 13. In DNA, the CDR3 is TGTGCCAGCAGCCGAATGGGGTTTGGGACTAGCGGGAGGTACGAGCAGTACTTC. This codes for CASSRMGFGTSGRYEQYF.

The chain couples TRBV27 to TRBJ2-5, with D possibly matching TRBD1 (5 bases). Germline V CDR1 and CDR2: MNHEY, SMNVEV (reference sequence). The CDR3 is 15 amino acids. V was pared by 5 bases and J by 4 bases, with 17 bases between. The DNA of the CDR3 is TGTGCCAGCAGTCCAATGTATGACAGTCTAGAGACCCAGTACTTC. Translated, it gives CASSPMYDSLETQYF.

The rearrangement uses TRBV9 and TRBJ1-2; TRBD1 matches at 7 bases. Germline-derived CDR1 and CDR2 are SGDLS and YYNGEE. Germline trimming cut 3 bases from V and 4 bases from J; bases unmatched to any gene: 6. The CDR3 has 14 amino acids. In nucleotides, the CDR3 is TGTGCCAGCAGCGCCAGGGGGACGGCCTATGGCTACACCTTC. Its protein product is CASSARGTAYGYTF.

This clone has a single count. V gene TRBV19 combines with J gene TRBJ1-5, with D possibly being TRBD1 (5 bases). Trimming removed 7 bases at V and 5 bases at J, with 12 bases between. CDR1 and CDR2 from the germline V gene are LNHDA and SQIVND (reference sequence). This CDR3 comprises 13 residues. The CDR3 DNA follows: TGTGCCAGTACAGGGCGCCTCCATCAGCCCCAGCATTTT. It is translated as CASTGRLHQPQHF.

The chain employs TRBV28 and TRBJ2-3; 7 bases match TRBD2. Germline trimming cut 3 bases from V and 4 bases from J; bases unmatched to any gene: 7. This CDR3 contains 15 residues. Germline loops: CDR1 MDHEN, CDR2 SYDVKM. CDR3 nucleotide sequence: TGTGCCAGCAGTTTGGGCGGGAGAATTTCAGATACGCAGTATTTT. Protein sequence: CASSLGGRISDTQYF.

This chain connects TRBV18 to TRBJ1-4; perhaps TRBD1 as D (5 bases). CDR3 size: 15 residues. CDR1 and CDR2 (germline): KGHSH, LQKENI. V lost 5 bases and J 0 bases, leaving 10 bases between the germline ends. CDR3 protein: CASSVDSTTNEKLFF. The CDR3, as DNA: TGTGCCAGCTCAGTAGACAGCACAACTAATGAAAAACTGTTTTTT.

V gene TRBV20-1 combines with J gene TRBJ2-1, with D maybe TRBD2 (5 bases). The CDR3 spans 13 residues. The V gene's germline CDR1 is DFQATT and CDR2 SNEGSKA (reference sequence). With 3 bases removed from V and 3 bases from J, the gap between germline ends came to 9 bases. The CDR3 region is CSASRTYYNEQFF. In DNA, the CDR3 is TGCAGTGCTAGTAGGACTTACTACAATGAGCAGTTCTTC.

CDR3 in DNA: TGCGCCAGCAATGGCTTAAGAGGCTACACCTTC. Translated, it gives CASNGLRGYTF. V and J are TRBV10-2 and TRBJ1-2; D unresolved. The CDR3 contains 11 residues. CDR1 is WSHSY and CDR2 is SAAADI in the germline V gene. Trimming stripped 7 bases from V and 8 bases from J, with 11 bases between.

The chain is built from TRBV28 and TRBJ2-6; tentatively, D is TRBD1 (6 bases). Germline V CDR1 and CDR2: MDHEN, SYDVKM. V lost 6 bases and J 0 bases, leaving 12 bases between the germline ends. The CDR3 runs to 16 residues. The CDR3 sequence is CASRGTGSSGANVLTF. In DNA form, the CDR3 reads TGTGCCAGCAGGGGAACAGGGTCCTCTGGGGCCAACGTCCTGACTTTC.